This T cell receptor beta chain was captured by sequencing in a study of blood T cell repertoires in COVID-19. Study processing details: Quantification of nucleated cells was approximated via reference gene primer amplification. Some clones are missing from TCRdb's copy, which holds only in-frame ones; the method was immunoSEQ multiplex PCR. V and J calls and clone size are given by that table; D and trimming were obtained from the DNA. Of approximately 120,000 clones detected, 85% appear once; the ten largest clones hold 3.2%. There are 13 residues in the CDR3. Germline values: CDR1 SGHTA, CDR2 FQGNSA. V lost 5 bases to trimming and J lost 5 bases, with 10 bases between them.

This sequence was found in a woman aged 80 or over with COVID-19, enrolled during active disease. V gene TRBV7-2 combines with J gene TRBJ1-5; D unclear. Sample: peripheral blood. CDR3 sequence: CASSRTLDQPQHF. Here the CDR3 DNA reads TGTGCCAGCAGCAGAACCTTAGATCAGCCCCAGCATTTT.